This TCR beta chain is drawn from a study of blood T cell repertoires in COVID-19. Overall study: The study drew acute and convalescent COVID-19 samples from the United States, Italy and Spain. PBMCs, B-cell-depleted T cells, or T cells were the source of the cDNA or gDNA that made up the material.

Authors' data handling: Amplifying reference gene primers gave estimates of nucleated cell counts. Sequencing was performed with immunoSEQ multiplex PCR; in TCRdb, only in-frame clones are kept and a portion is missing. V and J calls and clone size come straight from that table; D and trimming were deduced from the DNA. Altogether tens of thousands of clones are present, 75% to 90% being singletons, with the ten largest covering around 4.7%. The CDR3 loop spans 18 amino acids. The V end lost 5 bases, the J end lost 5 bases, and 27 bases lay between the germline ends. Germline V lookup: CDR1 MNHEY, CDR2 SVGEGT.

The clonotype originates from a woman between 65 and 79 years old with acute or convalescent COVID-19. Sequencing was done on a sample of peripheral blood. The rearrangement joins TRBV6-2 or TRBV6-3 to TRBJ1-1; D unclear. The CDR3 protein is CASSQLPALGRRETEAFF. For the CDR3, the DNA is TGTGCCAGCAGTCAACTCCCGGCCTTGGGCAGGCGGGAGACTGAAGCTTTCTTT.